This TCR beta chain came from a study of blood T cell repertoires in COVID-19. This CDR3 spans 18 amino acids. Germline values: CDR1 SGHVS, CDR2 FNYEAQ. V was clipped by 0 bases and J by 2 bases, with 16 bases between them. Assay used: immunoSEQ multiplex PCR; TCRdb lists only in-frame clones, some missing. The sample lists fewer than 450,000 clones, almost 90% occurring once. This clonotype was obtained from a woman aged 70-85 years with COVID-19, enrolled during active disease. Sequencing input: peripheral blood. The chain links TRBV7-6 to TRBJ2-2, with D perhaps matching TRBD2 (6 bases). The CDR3 here is CASSLAGGTRDNTGELFF. CDR3 bases: TGTGCCAGCAGCTTAGCGGGTGGGACTCGGGATAACACCGGGGAGCTGTTTTTT.